This T cell receptor (beta chain) was recorded in a study of human T cells and chemical hapten exposure. The CDR3 has 13 amino acids. V gave up 6 bases and J gave up 6 bases, with 15 bases separating them. Germline V gives CDR1 SQVTM, CDR2 ANQGSEA. Each CDR3 protein gets one entry after TCRdb re-called the RACE reads with MiXCR. The top ten hold 4.6% of the sample, which has approximately 77,000 distinct CDR3 sequences, around 15% seen once. Documented time point: pre-sensitization, week 0. Treatment meaning: therapeutic diphenylcyclopropenone sensitization with weekly scalp DPC. The chain uses TRBV29-1 and TRBJ1-5; TRBD1 is a possible D gene (6 bases). This sequence originates from a woman aged 45 to 65 with alopecia areata. Some clones in this sample may be carry-over from other donors' samples. Sequencing was performed on whole blood, taken in connection with sensitization to the hapten diphenylcyclopropenone (DPC). The CDR3 DNA is TGCAGCGTATCACAGGGCGTCGGTCAGCCCCAGCATTTT. The encoded protein is CSVSQGVGQPQHF.